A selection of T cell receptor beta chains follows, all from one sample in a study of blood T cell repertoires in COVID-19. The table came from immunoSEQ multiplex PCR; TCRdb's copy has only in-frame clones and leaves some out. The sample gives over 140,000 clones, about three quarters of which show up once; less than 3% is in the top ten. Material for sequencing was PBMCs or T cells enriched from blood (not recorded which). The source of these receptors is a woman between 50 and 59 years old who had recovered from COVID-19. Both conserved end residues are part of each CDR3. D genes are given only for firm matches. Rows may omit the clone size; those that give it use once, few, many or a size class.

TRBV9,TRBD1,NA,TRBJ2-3,CASSVGQGVNTQYF,TGTGCCAGCAGCGTTGGACAGGGGGTAAATACGCAGTATTTT
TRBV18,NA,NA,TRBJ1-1,CASSHPNRQNTEAFF,TGTGCCAGCTCACACCCCAATCGACAGAACACTGAAGCTTTCTTT
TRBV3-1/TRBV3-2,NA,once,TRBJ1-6,CASSQAPGSLPLHF,TGTGCCAGCAGCCAAGCTCCGGGGTCCCTACCCCTCCACTTT
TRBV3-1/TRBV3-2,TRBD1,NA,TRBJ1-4,CASSLRRTGKDEKLFF,TGTGCCAGCAGCCTCCGACGGACAGGAAAAGATGAAAAACTGTTTTTT
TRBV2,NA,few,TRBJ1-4,CASVPAGGYEKLFF,TGTGCCAGCGTCCCGGCCGGGGGGTATGAAAAACTGTTTTTT
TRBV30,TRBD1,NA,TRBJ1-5,CAWSVSGGGNQPQHF,TGTGCCTGGAGTGTATCAGGGGGCGGCAATCAGCCCCAGCATTTT
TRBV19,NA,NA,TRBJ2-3,CASSILGVGGYTDTQYF,TGTGCCAGTAGTATTCTCGGGGTAGGGGGATACACAGATACGCAGTATTTT
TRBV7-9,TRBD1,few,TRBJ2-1,CASSSRLGTVHNEQFF,TGTGCCAGCAGCTCCCGTCTGGGGACAGTCCACAATGAGCAGTTCTTC
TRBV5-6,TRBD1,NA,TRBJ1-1,CASSLGQGAAPFF,TGTGCCAGCAGCTTAGGTCAGGGGGCTGCTCCTTTCTTT
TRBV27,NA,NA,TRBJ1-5,CASSLCNVPLSNQPQHF,TGTGCCAGCAGTTTATGCAATGTCCCACTTAGCAATCAGCCCCAGCATTTT
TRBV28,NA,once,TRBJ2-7,CASSHDYLDEQYF,TGTGCCAGCAGCCACGACTATCTCGACGAGCAGTACTTC